These T cell receptor beta chains were read from a single sample in a study of naive and memory T cell subsets. TCRdb reanalysed the UMI-ligation and nested PCR reads using MiXCR and keeps one entry per CDR3 protein. The sample has some 40,000 distinct CDR3 sequences; approximately 10% are singletons. The sample here was skin, taken from a tuberculin skin test site. The source is an adult in good health. Both conserved end residues are part of each CDR3. The D gene is left open where the match is weak.

>TRBV20-1|TRBD1|13|TRBJ2-7
CSARGDRVYEQYF
>TRBV7-9|NA|14|TRBJ2-3
CASSVLTSTDTQYF
>TRBV7-2|NA|13|TRBJ2-3
CASSSMGGDTQYF
>TRBV29-1|TRBD1|15|TRBJ2-1
CSASPLWDSNNEQFF
>TRBV7-9|NA|14|TRBJ2-1
CASSLRDPYNEQFF
>TRBV7-9|NA|11|TRBJ2-7
CASSRGREQYF
>TRBV2|NA|16|TRBJ2-3
CASSEVDGFSTDTQYF
>TRBV7-7|TRBD2|15|TRBJ2-5
CASTEALAGDGTQYF
>TRBV5-1|NA|14|TRBJ2-2
CASSLPGDTGELFF
>TRBV20-1|NA|15|TRBJ2-1
CSAGTGTPEYNEQFF
>TRBV13|NA|15|TRBJ2-7
CASSLGSLGAYEQYF
>TRBV27|NA|15|TRBJ2-1
CASSLKQGSYNEQFF
>TRBV29-1|NA|12|TRBJ2-3
CSVETPSFTQYF
>TRBV29-1|NA|12|TRBJ1-1
CSVEGSYTEAFF
>TRBV29-1|TRBD1|15|TRBJ2-2
CSVSTGGEYTGELFF
>TRBV5-1|NA|18|TRBJ2-6
CASSLLTGSFSGANVLTF
>TRBV11-2|TRBD1|16|TRBJ2-3
CASSSRDRGVADTQYF
>TRBV5-5|TRBD1|16|TRBJ2-5
CASSLTGTGAIETQYF
>TRBV7-3|TRBD2|15|TRBJ2-5
CASSTGTSGIDTQYF
>TRBV7-3|NA|13|TRBJ2-2
CASSLYPAGELFF
>TRBV7-9|TRBD2|15|TRBJ2-2
CASSLPSGNTGELFF
>TRBV7-3|NA|14|TRBJ2-3
CASSSAGYADTQYF
>TRBV18|NA|14|TRBJ2-7
CASSPVGTSYEQYF
>TRBV6-1|TRBD2|16|TRBJ2-5
CASSLAGTRSQETQYF
>TRBV20-1|NA|11|TRBJ1-1
CSARFPPQDFF
>TRBV27|NA|13|TRBJ2-1
CASSFGKYNEQFF
>TRBV7-9|NA|13|TRBJ1-6
CASSNIDNSPLHF
>TRBV12-3/TRBV12-4|NA|14|TRBJ1-5
CASSRVALNQPQHF
>TRBV20-1|TRBD1|15|TRBJ2-5
CSAERGQGIGETQYF
>TRBV4-1|TRBD1|15|TRBJ2-7
CASSQGTGTAYEQYF
>TRBV6-5|TRBD1|14|TRBJ2-2
CASSSDRDTGELFF
>TRBV28|NA|13|TRBJ1-6
CASWGHPGSPLHF